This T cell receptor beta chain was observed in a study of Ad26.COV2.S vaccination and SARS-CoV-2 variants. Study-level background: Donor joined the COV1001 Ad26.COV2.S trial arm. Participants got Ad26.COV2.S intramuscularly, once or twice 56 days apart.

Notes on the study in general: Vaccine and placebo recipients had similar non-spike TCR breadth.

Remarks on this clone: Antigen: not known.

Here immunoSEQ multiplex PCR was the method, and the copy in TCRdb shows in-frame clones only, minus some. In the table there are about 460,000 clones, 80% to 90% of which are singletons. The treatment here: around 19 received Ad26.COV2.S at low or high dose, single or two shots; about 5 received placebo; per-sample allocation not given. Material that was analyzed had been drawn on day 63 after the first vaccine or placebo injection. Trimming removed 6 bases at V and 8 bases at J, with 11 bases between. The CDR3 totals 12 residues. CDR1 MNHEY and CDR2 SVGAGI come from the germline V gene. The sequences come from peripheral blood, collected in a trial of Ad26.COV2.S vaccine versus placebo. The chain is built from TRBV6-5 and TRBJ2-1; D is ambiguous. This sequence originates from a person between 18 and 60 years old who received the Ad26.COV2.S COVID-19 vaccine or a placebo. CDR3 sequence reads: CASRPSTDEQFF. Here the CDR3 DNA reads TGTGCCAGCAGGCCATCGACGGATGAGCAGTTCTTC.